This section outlines one T cell receptor beta chain sequence together with its context. Its antigen is still unknown. TCRdb's table, derived via immunoSEQ multiplex PCR, lists solely in-frame clones and lacks some. The sample lists approximately 130,000 clones, around 84% seen once, with approximately 3.5% in the top ten. The data were taken from a study of cytotoxic CD8 clonotypes in ibrutinib-treated CLL. As for the study in general: The study included approximately 12 relapsed/refractory and around 16 treatment-naive patients; about 17 had IGHV unmutated disease. General observations from the study: While tracking circulating CD8+ T-cell counts, baseline clonality exceeded that of age-matched healthy donors.

This CDR3 comprises 13 residues. Germline V gene lookup returns CDR1 LNHDA and CDR2 SQIVND (reference sequence). V gave up 3 bases and J gave up 4 bases, with 10 bases separating them. The chain links TRBV19 to TRBJ2-7; perhaps D is TRBD1 or TRBD2 (5 bases each). This sequence was found in a human donor with chronic lymphocytic leukemia. The source material was PBMCs, sampled after 24 months of ibrutinib treatment. CDR3 DNA: TGTGCCAGTAGTATGCAGGGACCATACGAGCAGTACTTC. Its translation: CASSMQGPYEQYF.